The 12 T cell receptor beta chains below come from one sample, sequenced in a study of STAT5B mutations in CD4+ large granular lymphocyte leukemia. Repertoires were generated with immunoSEQ multiplex PCR, while TCRdb's copy carries only in-frame clones and drops some. There are under 40,000 clones in the sample; 71% occur only once, and less than 0.5% lies in the top ten. Sequencing was carried out using CD4+ T cells from blood buffy coats. Receptor source: a human donor in good health.

This clone has a handful of counts. The DNA of the CDR3 is TGTGCCAGCAACAAAGGGTGCAATCAGCCCCAGCATTTT. Translation: CASNKGCNQPQHF. V gene TRBV7-3 combines with J gene TRBJ1-5; D remains unclear. Germline V gene sequence: CDR1 SGHTA, CDR2 FQGTGA. The CDR3 extends over 13 amino acids. Trimming took 7 bases from V and 2 from J, leaving 9 bases between them.

In this sample, this clone turned up once. This chain links TRBV20-1 with TRBJ1-1; D is unresolved. The germline gives CDR1 DFQATT, CDR2 SNEGSKA (reference sequence). V lost 0 bases and J 6 bases, leaving 5 bases between the germline ends. The CDR3 extends over 11 amino acids. The CDR3 is CSARDLPEAFF. CDR3 nucleotide sequence: TGCAGTGCTAGAGACCTCCCTGAAGCTTTCTTT.

Here the CDR3 DNA reads TGTGCCATCAGTGAGTCAACGGCAGGCTATGGCTACACCTTC. This gives the protein CAISESTAGYGYTF. The V gene is TRBV10-3, the J gene TRBJ1-2; D remains ambiguous. The CDR3 is 14 amino acids. V was clipped by 0 bases and J by 4 bases, with 9 bases between them. Germline CDR1 is ENHRY and CDR2 is SYGVKD.

The chain links TRBV7-2 to TRBJ2-1; 12 nucleotides agree with TRBD1. The CDR3 covers 19 residues. CDR1 is SGHTA, CDR2 FQGNSA, per germline. V trimming: 5 bases; J trimming: 2 bases; junction bases outside the gene matches: 13. CDR3 bases: TGTGCCAGCAGCGGTAGGGGACAGGGGGCAGGTAGGACCTACAATGAGCAGTTCTTC. Translating gives CASSGRGQGAGRTYNEQFF.

This clone was picked up a small number of times. The chain links TRBV2 to TRBJ1-1; D call uncertain. Germline V gives CDR1 SNHLY, CDR2 FYNNEI. This CDR3 region has 16 residues. V was pared by 2 bases and J by 0 bases, with 13 bases between. The CDR3 DNA follows: TGTGCCAGCAGTGAAAAAATGGGTGTAATGAACACTGAAGCTTTCTTT. Translation gives CASSEKMGVMNTEAFF.

The chain joins TRBV30 to TRBJ1-5, with D possibly matching TRBD1 (6 bases). Trimming removed 1 base at V and 6 bases at J, with 10 bases between. The CDR3 is 13 amino acids. Germline CDR1 GTSNPN, CDR2 SVGIG (reference sequence). CDR3: CAWSAGGAQPQHF. The DNA of the CDR3 is TGTGCCTGGAGTGCCGGGGGGGCTCAGCCCCAGCATTTT. The complete variable domain, with remaining parts taken from reference TRBV30 and TRBJ1-5, reads SQTIHQWPATLVQPVGSPLSLECTVEGTSNPNLYWYRQAAGRGLQLLFYSVGIGQISSEVPQNLSASRPQDRQFILSSKKLLLSDSGFYLCAWSAGGAQPQHFGDGTRLSIL.

V gene TRBV7-2 combines with J gene TRBJ2-1, with D perhaps matching TRBD1 (5 bases). Trimming cost V 5 bases and J 0 bases, with 14 bases left between them. The germline gives CDR1 SGHTA, CDR2 FQGNSA. The CDR3 contains 16 residues. The CDR3 DNA reads TGTGCCAGCAGCACCTTAGGACAACGCTCCTACAATGAGCAGTTCTTC. This codes for CASSTLGQRSYNEQFF.

The rearrangement uses TRBV7-8 and TRBJ2-2; 9 bases map to TRBD2. The ends lost 2 bases at V and 4 bases at J; junction bases unmatched: 5. The germline V gene has CDR1 SGHVS and CDR2 FQNEAQ. CDR3 length: 16 amino acids. The CDR3 region has the DNA TGTGCCAGCAGCTTACAGCTAGCGGGGATCACCGGGGAGCTGTTTTTT. Its translation is CASSLQLAGITGELFF.

This rearrangement joins TRBV21-1 to TRBJ1-5; the D call of TRBD1 is as the table states it, not checked on the DNA. TRBV21-1 is deemed a pseudogene. The CDR3 covers 17 residues. The CDR3 reads CASSKNRTEYSNQPQHF. CDR3 bases: TGTGCCAGCAGCAAAAACCGGACAGAGTATAGCAATCAGCCCCAGCATTTT.

The chain is built from TRBV7-2 and TRBJ2-1; D might be TRBD1 or TRBD2, each matching 6 bases. The CDR3 is 17 residues long. With 3 bases removed from V and 0 bases from J, the gap between germline ends came to 15 bases. Germline CDR1 SGHTA, CDR2 FQGNSA. This CDR3 reads CASSLISGASSYNEQFF. CDR3 nucleotide sequence: TGTGCCAGCAGCTTGATCTCGGGGGCCAGCTCCTACAATGAGCAGTTCTTC.

This clone was counted only a few times. The chain couples TRBV6-5 to TRBJ1-6; a weak D match, TRBD1 (6 bases). The CDR3 consists of 13 residues. Germline-derived CDR1 and CDR2 are MNHEY and SVGAGI. Trimming left V 8 bases short and J 9 bases short, with 14 bases between. CDR3 sequence reads: CASHRDGSSPLHF. The CDR3 DNA follows: TGTGCCAGCCACAGGGATGGAAGTTCACCCCTCCACTTT.

The chain carries TRBV6-5 and TRBJ1-4, with TRBD1 matching 10 bases. The CDR3 is made up of 15 amino acids. The V segment lost 7 bases and the J segment 11 bases; nucleotides outside the gene matches: 13. Looked up from germline, CDR1 is MNHEY and CDR2 is SVGAGI. CDR3 nucleotide sequence: TGTGCCAGCATAGGATACGACAGGGGGCAAGAGAAACTGTTTTTT. It codes for CASIGYDRGQEKLFF.